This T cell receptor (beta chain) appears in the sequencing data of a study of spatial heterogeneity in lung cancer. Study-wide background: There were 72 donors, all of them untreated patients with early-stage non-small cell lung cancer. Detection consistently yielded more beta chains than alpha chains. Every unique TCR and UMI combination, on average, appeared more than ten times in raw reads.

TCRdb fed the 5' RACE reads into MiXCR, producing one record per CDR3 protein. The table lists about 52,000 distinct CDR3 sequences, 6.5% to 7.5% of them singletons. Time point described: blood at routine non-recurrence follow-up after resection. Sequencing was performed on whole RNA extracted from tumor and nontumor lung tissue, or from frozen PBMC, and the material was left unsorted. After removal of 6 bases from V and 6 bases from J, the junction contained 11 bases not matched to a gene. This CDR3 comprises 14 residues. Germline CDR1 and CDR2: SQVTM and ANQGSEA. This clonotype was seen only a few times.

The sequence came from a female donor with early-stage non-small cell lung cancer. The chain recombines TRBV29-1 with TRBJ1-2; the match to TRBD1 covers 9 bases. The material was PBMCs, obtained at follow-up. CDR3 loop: CSVQGAPELDGYTF. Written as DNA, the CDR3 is TGCAGCGTACAGGGGGCGCCGGAACTCGATGGCTACACCTTC.